This TCR beta chain emerged from a study of shared clonotypes between healthy human individuals. Study summary: Aged between 18 and 49, the donors were two women and three men.

V was trimmed by 7 bases and J by 3 bases, leaving 24 bases between them. Germline values: CDR1 MDHEN, CDR2 SYDVKM. This CDR3 is built from 17 residues. The assay was immunoSEQ multiplex PCR, and TCRdb's table has in-frame clones only and misses some. The repertoire holds more than 2 million clones, with approximately 94% as singletons. It was CD45RO-negative cells, positively selected for CCR7, that made up naive CD8 cells, with terminally differentiated effector memory CD45RA+ cells excluded. The source is a young man in good health. The V and J genes are TRBV28 and TRBJ2-5; D perhaps matches TRBD1 (6 bases). Sequencing used naive CD8+ T cells sorted from blood. CDR3 sequence reads: CASTKRTVQGVEETQYF. CDR3 coding DNA: TGTGCCAGCACCAAGAGGACAGTTCAAGGGGTAGAAGAGACCCAGTACTTC.